These T cell receptor beta chains were read from a single sample in a study of cytomegalovirus exposure and HLA in healthy donors. Here immunoSEQ multiplex PCR was the method, and the copy in TCRdb shows in-frame clones only, minus some. The sample yields 100,000 to 120,000 clones, about an eighth seen once. The specimen sequenced was PBMCs. The receptor source for this set is a man aged 35 to 55 in good health and CMV-seropositive. Each CDR3 is given with its conserved first and last residue. Fields, in order: D gene, V gene, clone size, J gene, CDR3 DNA, CDR3 protein. D genes are given only for firm matches. Clone size appears in some rows only: once, few, many, or a class for an expanded clone.

d_gene: -
v_gene: TRBV28
abundance: few
j_gene: TRBJ2-3
CDR3nt: TGTGCCAGCAGTTTAGGGCAGCTAGATACGCAGTATTTT
CDR3aa: CASSLGQLDTQYF

d_gene: -
v_gene: TRBV9
abundance: few
j_gene: TRBJ1-2
CDR3nt: TGTGCCAGCAGCCCTAACGCCCTCGGGGTATATGGCTACACCTTC
CDR3aa: CASSPNALGVYGYTF

d_gene: TRBD1
v_gene: TRBV6-6
abundance: -
j_gene: TRBJ2-1
CDR3nt: TGTGCCAGCAGTTACGACGGACAGGGACCTTACAATGAGCAGTTCTTC
CDR3aa: CASSYDGQGPYNEQFF

d_gene: -
v_gene: TRBV7-6
abundance: -
j_gene: TRBJ2-2
CDR3nt: TGTGCCAGCAGCTTACGACGGGCGAACACCGGGGAGCTGTTTTTT
CDR3aa: CASSLRRANTGELFF

d_gene: TRBD2
v_gene: TRBV13
abundance: few
j_gene: TRBJ2-7
CDR3nt: TGTGCCAGCAGCCGACATTCCGGGACTAGCGGGATCTCCTACGAGCAGTACTTC
CDR3aa: CASSRHSGTSGISYEQYF

d_gene: -
v_gene: TRBV18
abundance: -
j_gene: TRBJ2-7
CDR3nt: TGTGCCAGCTCACTATATAGCTACGAGCAGTACTTC
CDR3aa: CASSLYSYEQYF

d_gene: -
v_gene: TRBV27
abundance: -
j_gene: TRBJ2-6
CDR3nt: TGTGCCAGCATGGGCAGGGCTAGCTCTGGGGCCAACGTCCTGACTTTC
CDR3aa: CASMGRASSGANVLTF

d_gene: -
v_gene: TRBV2
abundance: few
j_gene: TRBJ2-2
CDR3nt: TGTGCCAGCCCACTAGCAGACAACACCGGGGAGCTGTTTTTT
CDR3aa: CASPLADNTGELFF

d_gene: -
v_gene: TRBV19
abundance: few
j_gene: TRBJ2-4
CDR3nt: TGTGCCAGTAGTCCCAGGACATTTGTGGGCAAAAACATTCAGTACTTC
CDR3aa: CASSPRTFVGKNIQYF

d_gene: -
v_gene: TRBV6-5
abundance: -
j_gene: TRBJ2-1
CDR3nt: TGTGCCAGCAGTTACTCGACACTAGCAGACTACAATGAGCAGTTCTTC
CDR3aa: CASSYSTLADYNEQFF

d_gene: TRBD2
v_gene: TRBV6-4
abundance: many
j_gene: TRBJ2-3
CDR3nt: TGTGCCAGCAGTGACGGGACTAGCGACACAGATACGCAGTATTTT
CDR3aa: CASSDGTSDTDTQYF

d_gene: TRBD2
v_gene: TRBV2
abundance: few
j_gene: TRBJ2-5
CDR3nt: TGTGCCAGCGCGGGACTACTCCAAGAGACCCAGTACTTC
CDR3aa: CASAGLLQETQYF

d_gene: TRBD2
v_gene: TRBV11-2
abundance: once
j_gene: TRBJ2-3
CDR3nt: TGTGCCAGCAGCTTAGGACCACGACTAGCGGGCACAGATACGCAGTATTTT
CDR3aa: CASSLGPRLAGTDTQYF

d_gene: TRBD1
v_gene: TRBV28
abundance: few
j_gene: TRBJ2-3
CDR3nt: TGTGCCAGCAGGTCTGGACAGGGGGAAACAGATACGCAGTATTTT
CDR3aa: CASRSGQGETDTQYF

d_gene: -
v_gene: TRBV20-1
abundance: few
j_gene: TRBJ2-7
CDR3nt: TGCAGTGCTAGAGTGAAGCACGGGCAGTACTTC
CDR3aa: CSARVKHGQYF

d_gene: -
v_gene: TRBV4-1
abundance: few
j_gene: TRBJ2-2
CDR3nt: TGCGCCAGCAGCCAAAGGGACAAGAAAACCGGGGAGCTGTTTTTT
CDR3aa: CASSQRDKKTGELFF

d_gene: TRBD1
v_gene: TRBV27
abundance: -
j_gene: TRBJ2-1
CDR3nt: TGTGCCAGCTCATGGACAGGGGCGAATGAGCAGTTCTTC
CDR3aa: CASSWTGANEQFF

d_gene: -
v_gene: TRBV6-5
abundance: -
j_gene: TRBJ2-6
CDR3nt: TGTGCCAGCAGGACTCCCACGGCTGGGGCCAACGTCCTGACTTTC
CDR3aa: CASRTPTAGANVLTF